These 6 T cell receptor beta chains originate from one sample sequenced in a study of CD8+ T cells in alopecia areata. As for treatment: oral pan-JAK inhibitor, 5-10 mg twice daily. Extracted from the samples, RNA was reverse transcribed into cDNA to serve as the sequencing template. Measured with immunoSEQ multiplex PCR; TCRdb has only the in-frame clones, and not every one. The profile covers some 190,000 clones, with 45% to 60% appearing a single time and 10% taken by the ten largest. The source was CD8+ T cells sorted from blood, collected around week 53, from a patient treated with tofacitinib. The receptors stem from a human donor with alopecia areata.

This chain uses TRBV11-2 with TRBJ2-3, with D perhaps TRBD1 or TRBD2 (5 bases each). In germline, CDR1 is SGHAT, CDR2 FQNNGV. The length of the CDR3 is 15 residues. Deletions cut 1 base from V and 2 bases from J, with 10 bases between. The CDR3 here is CASSLAGPLTDTQYF. CDR3 sequence (DNA): TGTGCCAGCAGCTTAGCGGGACCCCTCACAGATACGCAGTATTTT.

In this sample, this clone turned up a few times. The rearrangement links TRBV4-3 to TRBJ2-6; 9 bases line up with TRBD1. The germline CDR1 and CDR2 sequences are LGHNA and YSLEER. CDR3 size: 18 residues. Unmatched junction bases numbered 9, after V lost 6 bases and J lost 0 bases. The CDR3 is CASSGDRAFSSGANVLTF. The CDR3 region has the DNA TGCGCCAGCAGTGGGGACAGGGCGTTCAGCTCTGGGGCCAACGTCCTGACTTTC.

The chain links TRBV4-2 to TRBJ2-3, with 7 nucleotides matching TRBD1. V lost 4 bases, J lost 2 bases, and 6 bases stayed unmatched. Per germline, CDR1 LGHNA and CDR2 YNFKEQ. The CDR3 runs to 15 residues. For the CDR3, the DNA is TGTGCCAGCAGCCGAGGGACAGCAACCACAGATACGCAGTATTTT. This gives the protein CASSRGTATTDTQYF.

V is TRBV4-3 and J is TRBJ2-7, with unresolved D. Trimming shortened V by 1 base and J by 2 bases, and 12 bases separated the two germline ends. This CDR3 is 15 amino acids long. The germline gives CDR1 LGHNA, CDR2 YSLEER. CDR3 sequence: CASSQVLAPTYEQYF. The CDR3 DNA follows: TGCGCCAGCAGCCAAGTTCTCGCCCCGACCTACGAGCAGTACTTC.

To note about this clone: A much larger clone sits a single nucleotide away, making a read error possible. The chain links TRBV6-6 to TRBJ2-1; D is unresolved. V shed 4 bases and J shed 6 bases, with 4 bases lying between them. The CDR3 runs 11 residues. Germline V gives CDR1 MNHNY, CDR2 SVGAGI (reference sequence). The CDR3 DNA is TGTGCCAGCAGTTTTAGCAATGAGCAGTTCTTC. Protein sequence: CASSFSNEQFF.

The V gene is TRBV29-1, the J gene TRBJ1-2; 11 bases map to TRBD1. Germline V gives CDR1 SQVTM, CDR2 ANQGSEA. The V and J ends lost 6 bases and 2 bases, in that order; junction bases with no gene match: 5. The CDR3 runs 14 residues. The CDR3 here is CSVGGQGENYGYTF. CDR3 nucleotide sequence: TGCAGCGTAGGGGGACAGGGGGAGAACTATGGCTACACCTTC.